This T cell receptor beta chain was documented in a study of kidney transplant recipient with SARS-CoV-2 infection. This clonotype was seen many times. Trimming removed 6 bases from V and 6 bases from J, with 17 bases in between. This CDR3 is 14 amino acids long. Looked up from germline, CDR1 is MDHEN and CDR2 is SYDVKM. TCRdb called the reads again in MiXCR, with one record for every CDR3 protein. The sample lists 200,000 to 300,000 distinct CDR3 sequences; under 35% were seen once. The chain recombines TRBV28 with TRBJ1-2; possibly TRBD1 for D (5 bases). The sequencing here drew on a blood sample, taken at baseline and between days 110 and 120 from a kidney transplant recipient. The TCR was taken from a young adult male patient who had COVID-19 and was a kidney transplant recipient. Some T cells may be graft donor cells. CDR3 in DNA: TGTGCCAGCAGCCCCGGTGGGGGGATGGATGGCTACACCTTC. It is translated as CASSPGGGMDGYTF.